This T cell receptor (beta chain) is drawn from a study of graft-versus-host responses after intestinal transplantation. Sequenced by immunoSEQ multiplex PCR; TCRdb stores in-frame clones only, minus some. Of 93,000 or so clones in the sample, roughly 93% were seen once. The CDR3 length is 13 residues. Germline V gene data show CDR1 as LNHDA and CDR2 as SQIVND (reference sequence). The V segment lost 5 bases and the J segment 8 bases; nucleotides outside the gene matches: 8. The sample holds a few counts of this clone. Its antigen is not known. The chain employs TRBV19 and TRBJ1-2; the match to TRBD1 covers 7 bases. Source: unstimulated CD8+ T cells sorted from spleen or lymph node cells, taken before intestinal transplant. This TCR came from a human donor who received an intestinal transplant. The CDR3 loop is CASSPDRVRGYTF. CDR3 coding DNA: TGTGCCAGTAGTCCTGACAGGGTGAGGGGCTACACCTTC.